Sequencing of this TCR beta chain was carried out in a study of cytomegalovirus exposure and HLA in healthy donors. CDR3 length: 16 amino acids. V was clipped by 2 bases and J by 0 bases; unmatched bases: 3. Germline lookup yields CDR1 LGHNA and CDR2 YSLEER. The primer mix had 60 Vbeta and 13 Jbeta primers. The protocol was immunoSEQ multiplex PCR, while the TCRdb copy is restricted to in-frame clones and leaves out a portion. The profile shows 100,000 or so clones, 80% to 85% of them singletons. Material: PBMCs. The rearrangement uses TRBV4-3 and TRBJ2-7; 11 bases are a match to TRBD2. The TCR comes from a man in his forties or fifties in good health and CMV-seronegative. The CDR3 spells CASSQIAGGSSYEQYF. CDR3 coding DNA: TGCGCCAGCAGCCAAATAGCGGGGGGGAGCTCCTACGAGCAGTACTTC.